Below, 16 T cell receptor beta chains from the same sample are listed, as sequenced in a study of T cell repertoires in cytomegalovirus infection. These receptors have no known antigen. TCRdb re-called the reads with MiXCR, one entry per CDR3 protein. Of about 830,000 distinct CDR3 sequences listed, around a third are singletons. The sequences come from cultured CD8+ T cells from PBMCs, collected from culture after CMV antigen stimulation. The receptors were gathered from a human donor in good health (CMV status not recorded). Some clones in this sample may be carry-over from other donors' samples.

V and J are TRBV19 and TRBJ2-1, with D hard to call. The V end was cut by 5 bases, the J end by 5 bases, with 13 bases between. This CDR3 has 14 residues. CDR1 and CDR2 (germline): LNHDA, SQIVND (reference sequence). The CDR3 DNA is TGTGCCAGTAGTCCCTCCAGGATACACAATGAGCAGTTCTTC. Amino acids: CASSPSRIHNEQFF.

There are many counts of this clonotype. This chain joins TRBV7-8 and TRBJ2-1; TRBD2 matches 12 bases. CDR1 is SGHVS, CDR2 FQNEAQ, per germline. CDR3 length: 15 residues. V was clipped by 6 bases and J by 6 bases; unmatched bases: 6. The DNA of the CDR3 is TGTGCCAGCAGTCCCCTAGCGGGGGGGAGCAATGAGCAGTTCTTC. Translated, it gives CASSPLAGGSNEQFF.

This clonotype was detected many times. This chain links TRBV6-1 with TRBJ1-2, with D perhaps TRBD1 (5 bases). The CDR3 length is 13 residues. Trimming shortened V by 4 bases and J by 8 bases, and 14 bases separated the two germline ends. Germline CDR1 is MNHNS and CDR2 is SASEGT. CDR3 DNA sequence: TGTGCCAGCAGTGGGGGACCCGCGGGAGGCTACACCTTC. This encodes CASSGGPAGGYTF.

The sample holds many counts of this clonotype. CDR3 DNA sequence: TGTGCCAGCAGCTCCTACAAGGGCTCTGGAAACACCATATATTTT. Amino acids: CASSSYKGSGNTIYF. The rearrangement joins TRBV6-1 to TRBJ1-3; D gene ambiguous. Germline lookup yields CDR1 MNHNS and CDR2 SASEGT. Trimming shortened V by 6 bases and J by 0 bases, and 12 bases separated the two germline ends. The CDR3 is 15 amino acids.

This chain links TRBV9 with TRBJ1-2; the D is unclear. Looked up from germline, CDR1 is SGDLS and CDR2 is YYNGEE. This CDR3 is 15 amino acids long. V gave up 0 bases and J gave up 0 bases, with 9 bases separating them. The CDR3 is CASSVDGSTNYGYTF. As DNA, the CDR3 is TGTGCCAGCAGCGTAGACGGGTCTACTAACTATGGCTACACCTTC.

This clonotype was counted only a few times. CDR3 in DNA: TGTGCCAGCAGAGGGGAGTACAACACTGAAGCTTTCTTT. Translated, it gives CASRGEYNTEAFF. The chain joins TRBV7-9 to TRBJ1-1; possible D gene TRBD1, 5 bases. Per germline, CDR1 SEHNR and CDR2 FQNEAQ (reference sequence). This CDR3 spans 13 amino acids. The V gene lost 6 bases and the J gene lost 2 bases, with 10 bases spanning the gap.

Details on this clonotype: The junction differs from germline at one of its ends, possibly a read error. The chain couples TRBV12-3 or TRBV12-4 to TRBJ1-2, with 8 bases identical to TRBD1. This CDR3 is built from 11 residues. CDR3 loop: CASSGGYGHTF. DNA for the CDR3: TGTGCCAGCTCAGGGGGCTATGGCCACACCTTC.

This clonotype was observed a handful of times. A read error may be the cause here, since a much bigger clone is one base away. The chain combines TRBV6-5 with TRBJ1-1; a possible D gene is TRBD1 (5 bases). Germline lookup yields CDR1 MNHEY and CDR2 SVGAGI. The germline V and J ends were trimmed by 6 bases and 5 bases, with 16 bases remaining between them. The CDR3 consists of 14 residues. CDR3 protein: CASSPTSGRTEAFF. DNA of the CDR3: TGTGCCAGCAGCCCTACCTCAGGGAGGACTGAAGCTTTCTTT.

This clonotype turned up a few times. The chain has TRBV5-6 and TRBJ1-5; D gene unclear. CDR1 SGHDT and CDR2 YYEEEE come from the germline V gene. This CDR3 is built from 14 residues. Trimming shortened V by 2 bases and J by 3 bases, and 9 bases separated the two germline ends. Here the CDR3 reads CASSFKGYNQPQHF. The CDR3 DNA reads as TGTGCCAGCAGCTTTAAAGGGTACAATCAGCCCCAGCATTTT.

A few counts support this clonotype. At one of its ends the junction is not consistent with the germline gene, which may arise from a read error. V and J are TRBV7-9 and TRBJ1-3; D remains unclear. The germline V gene has CDR1 SEHNR and CDR2 FQNEAQ (reference sequence). The CDR3 sequence is 14 residues long. CDR3 protein: CTAHEGLTGNTIYF. The CDR3 DNA follows: TGCACTGCGCACGAGGGATTAACTGGAAACACCATATATTTT.

The chain has TRBV4-1 and TRBJ1-3, with D possibly TRBD1 on 5 matching bases. Germline loops: CDR1 MGHRA, CDR2 YSYEKL. Trimming shortened V by 3 bases and J by 7 bases, and 10 bases separated the two germline ends. CDR3 length: 13 residues. CDR3 sequence: CASSQTESNTIYF. CDR3 in DNA: TGCGCCAGCAGCCAGACAGAGTCTAACACCATATATTTT.

The chain employs TRBV19 and TRBJ2-1; 11 bases are shared with TRBD2. The germline V gene has CDR1 LNHDA and CDR2 SQIVND (reference sequence). CDR3 size: 14 residues. V lost 3 bases to trimming and J lost 7 bases; unmatched junction nucleotides: 2. This CDR3 reads CASSMGLAENEQFF. CDR3 sequence (DNA): TGTGCCAGTAGTATGGGACTAGCGGAAAATGAGCAGTTCTTC. Full variable domain (rest looked up from reference TRBV19 and TRBJ2-1): DGGITQSPKYLFRKEGQNVTLSCEQNLNHDAMYWYRQDPGQGLRLIYYSQIVNDFQKGDIAEGYSVSREKKESFPLTVTSAQKNPTAFYLCASSMGLAENEQFFGPGTRLTVL.

This sequence joins TRBV27 and TRBJ2-1, with D perhaps given as TRBD1 or TRBD2 (6 bases each). The CDR3 runs 13 residues. V was clipped by 3 bases and J by 6 bases, with 9 bases between them. The germline CDR1 and CDR2 sequences are MNHEY and SMNVEV (reference sequence). The CDR3 DNA reads as TGTGCCAGCAGTTTTAGGGGGGTCAATGAGCAGTTCTTC. Amino acid sequence: CASSFRGVNEQFF.

The chain has TRBV7-9 and TRBJ2-4; D is perhaps TRBD1 (6 bases). Trimming removed 4 bases at V and 0 bases at J, with 13 bases between. CDR3 length: 16 residues. Looked up from germline, CDR1 is SEHNR and CDR2 is FQNEAQ (reference sequence). CDR3 in amino acids: CASSSNRDLAKNIQYF. Written as DNA, the CDR3 is TGTGCCAGCAGCTCGAACAGGGATCTAGCCAAAAACATTCAGTACTTC.

This clonotype came up many times. This chain joins TRBV7-2 and TRBJ2-5; TRBD2 agrees at 9 bases. Germline values: CDR1 SGHTA, CDR2 FQGNSA. V shed 3 bases and J 4 bases; nucleotides not matched to a gene: 3. This CDR3 is built from 14 residues. The CDR3 region is CASSFISGGETQYF. The CDR3 DNA is TGTGCCAGCAGCTTTATTAGCGGGGGAGAGACCCAGTACTTC.

The genes are TRBV6-1 and TRBJ1-1; TRBD1 matches at 10 bases. The CDR3 runs 15 residues. Looked up from germline, CDR1 is MNHNS and CDR2 is SASEGT. V shed 5 bases, J shed 3 bases, and the junction held 6 bases outside the gene matches. CDR3: CASSNDRGRDTEAFF. CDR3 nucleotide sequence: TGTGCCAGCAGTAACGACAGGGGGCGCGACACTGAAGCTTTCTTT.